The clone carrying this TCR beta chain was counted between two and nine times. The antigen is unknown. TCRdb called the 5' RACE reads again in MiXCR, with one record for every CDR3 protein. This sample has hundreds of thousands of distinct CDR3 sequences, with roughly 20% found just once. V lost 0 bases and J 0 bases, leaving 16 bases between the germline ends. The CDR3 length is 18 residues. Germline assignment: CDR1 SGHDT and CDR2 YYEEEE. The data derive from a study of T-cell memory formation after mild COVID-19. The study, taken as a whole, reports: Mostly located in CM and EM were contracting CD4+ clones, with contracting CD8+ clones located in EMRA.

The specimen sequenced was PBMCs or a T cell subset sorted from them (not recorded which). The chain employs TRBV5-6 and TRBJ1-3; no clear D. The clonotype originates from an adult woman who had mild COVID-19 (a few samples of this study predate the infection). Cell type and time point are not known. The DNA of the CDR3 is TGTGCCAGCAGCTTGGTCAACCAGAGACGGAACTCTGGAAACACCATATATTTT. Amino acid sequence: CASSLVNQRRNSGNTIYF.